This T cell receptor beta chain was sequenced in a study of T cell responses to AZD1222 COVID-19 vaccine. Generated by immunoSEQ multiplex PCR, the TCRdb table keeps only in-frame clones and is missing some. The table records 140,000 or so clones, around 90% of them present only once. Study conclusions and caveats: In a largely white British group with more females than males, clonal diversity was possibly underestimated. At study baseline, merely six AZD1222 recipients were seropositive.

The CDR3 covers 14 residues. Germline V CDR1 and CDR2: SGDLS, YYNGEE. Trimming took off 4 bases at V and 7 bases at J, with 17 bases between the two ends. Worth noting for this clone: Its antigen is as yet unknown.

The sequencing used peripheral blood, collected 28 days after the second dose of the MenACWY control vaccine. The sequence derives from an adult who received the MenACWY meningococcal vaccine as a control. The chain links TRBV9 to TRBJ1-1; D call uncertain. This CDR3 reads CASSPNLGSGEAFF. The CDR3 DNA sequence: TGTGCCAGCAGCCCCAATTTGGGGAGCGGTGAAGCTTTCTTT.